The 8 T cell receptor beta chains below all came from one sample that was sequenced in a study of Ad26.COV2.S vaccination and SARS-CoV-2 variants. Clones were sequenced by immunoSEQ multiplex PCR, and TCRdb holds only the in-frame ones, with some missing. The sample has roughly 180,000 clones, roughly 85% seen once. The material was peripheral blood, obtained after recovery from COVID-19. Receptors were obtained from a human donor who had recovered from COVID-19.

This chain connects TRBV6-6 to TRBJ1-1; 7 nucleotides line up with TRBD1. CDR1 MNHNY and CDR2 SVGAGI come from the germline V gene (reference sequence). V shed 2 bases, J shed 0 bases, and the junction held 6 bases outside the gene matches. There are 16 residues in the CDR3. Here the CDR3 reads CASSYDQGELNTEAFF. DNA of the CDR3: TGTGCCAGCAGTTACGATCAGGGGGAGTTGAACACTGAAGCTTTCTTT.

The V call is TRBV5-1, the J call TRBJ2-3, with D possibly being TRBD2 (5 bases). The CDR3 loop spans 15 amino acids. Germline V gene data show CDR1 as SGHRS and CDR2 as YFSETQ. V shed 4 bases and J shed 6 bases, with 18 bases lying between them. The CDR3 loop reads CASSNPLRVGDTQYF. CDR3 in DNA: TGCGCCAGCAGCAACCCTTTGCGGGTGGGGGATACGCAGTATTTT.

V and J are TRBV9 and TRBJ2-2, with TRBD1 matching 9 bases. V dropped 4 bases and J dropped 2; count of bases not matched to a gene: 6. Germline assignment: CDR1 SGDLS and CDR2 YYNGEE. The CDR3 has 16 amino acids. The CDR3 region is CASSRGGQGNTGELFF. The CDR3 DNA sequence: TGTGCCAGCAGCCGAGGGGGACAGGGCAACACCGGGGAGCTGTTTTTT.

This chain uses TRBV7-3 with TRBJ2-4; 10 nucleotides align to TRBD1. Germline V gene data show CDR1 as SGHTA and CDR2 as FQGTGA. The CDR3 sequence is 17 residues long. V lost 4 bases, J lost 4 bases, and 10 bases stayed unmatched. The CDR3 bases are TGTGCCAGCAGCTCTATCGACAGGGGGCTCGCAAAAAACATTCAGTACTTC. This encodes CASSSIDRGLAKNIQYF.

DNA for the CDR3: TGTGCCAGCAGTTTGGAGGGGCGCGTGCATCAGCCCCAGCATTTT. Protein sequence: CASSLEGRVHQPQHF. This chain joins TRBV27 and TRBJ1-5, with TRBD1 as a possible D gene (5 bases). CDR1 MNHEY and CDR2 SMNVEV come from the germline V gene (reference sequence). CDR3 length equals 15 residues. The germline V and J ends were trimmed by 3 bases and 5 bases, with 14 bases remaining between them.

The chain uses TRBV3-1 (or the pseudogene TRBV3-2) and TRBJ2-3; D is unclear. The CDR3 extends over 16 amino acids. Trimming took off 0 bases at V and 4 bases at J, with 14 bases between the two ends. CDR1 and CDR2 (germline): LGHDT, YNNKEL (reference sequence). The CDR3 sequence is CASSQEAYTRPDTQYF. The CDR3, as DNA: TGTGCCAGCAGCCAAGAAGCGTACACACGACCAGATACGCAGTATTTT.

The gene calls are TRBV11-1 and TRBJ2-1, with 8 bases that match TRBD1. This CDR3 is built from 14 residues. V was clipped by 5 bases and J by 6 bases; unmatched bases: 6. The germline CDR1 and CDR2 sequences are SGHAT and FQDESV (reference sequence). The CDR3 nucleotides read TGTGCCAGCAGCGAGACAGGGGATCGCAATGAGCAGTTCTTC. Residues: CASSETGDRNEQFF.

This clone was detected once. This sequence joins TRBV5-1 and TRBJ1-2; 8 bases match TRBD1. CDR3 length: 16 amino acids. Germline trimming cut 6 bases from V and 0 bases from J; bases unmatched to any gene: 10. CDR1 is SGHRS and CDR2 is YFSETQ in the germline V gene. The CDR3 DNA reads as TGCGCCAGCACGAAGCGGACAGGGTTGCCTAACTATGGCTACACCTTC. Translation gives CASTKRTGLPNYGYTF. The complete variable domain, with remaining parts taken from reference TRBV5-1 and TRBJ1-2, reads KAGVTQTPRYLIKTRGQQVTLSCSPISGHRSVSWYQQTPGQGLQFLFEYFSETQRNKGNFPGRFSGRQFSNSRSEMNVSTLELGDSALYLCASTKRTGLPNYGYTFGSGTRLTVV.